This TCR beta chain was observed in a study of control samples from healthy donors and cancer patients. Produced via immunoSEQ multiplex PCR; TCRdb's table is partial and in-frame only. Of fewer than 150,000 clones in the sample, around 90% were seen once. Germline V lookup: CDR1 SGHRS, CDR2 YFSETQ. Trimming took 5 bases from V and 3 from J, leaving 24 bases between them. This CDR3 spans 17 amino acids. This sequence was found in a man aged 18 to 29 in good health. J is TRBJ2-7 and V is TRBV5-1; D might be TRBD2 (6 bases). The sample was blood. DNA for the CDR3: TGCGCCAGCAGTGCAAGATCGGCGACTAGTCGGGTCTACGAGCAGTACTTC. Translating it yields CASSARSATSRVYEQYF.